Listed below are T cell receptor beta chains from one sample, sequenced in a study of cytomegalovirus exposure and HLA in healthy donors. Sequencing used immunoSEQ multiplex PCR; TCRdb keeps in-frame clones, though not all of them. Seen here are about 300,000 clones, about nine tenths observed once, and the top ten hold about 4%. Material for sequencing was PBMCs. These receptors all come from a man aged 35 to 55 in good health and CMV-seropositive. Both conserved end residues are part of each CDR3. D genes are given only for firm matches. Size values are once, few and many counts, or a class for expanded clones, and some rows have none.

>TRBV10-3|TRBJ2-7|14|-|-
CAISDRASSYEQYF
TGTGCCATCAGTGACAGGGCTAGCTCCTACGAGCAGTACTTC
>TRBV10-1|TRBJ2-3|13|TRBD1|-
CASSGTGLDTQYF
TGCGCCAGCTCCGGGACAGGGCTAGATACGCAGTATTTT
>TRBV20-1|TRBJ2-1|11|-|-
CSAVQGDEQFF
TGCAGTGCTGTACAGGGCGATGAGCAGTTCTTC
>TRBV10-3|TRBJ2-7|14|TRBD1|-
CAIRLGQADYEQYF
TGTGCCATCAGGTTGGGACAGGCGGACTACGAGCAGTACTTC
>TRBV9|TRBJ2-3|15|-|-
CASSVSGGSTDTQYF
TGTGCCAGCAGCGTCAGTGGCGGGAGCACAGATACGCAGTATTTT
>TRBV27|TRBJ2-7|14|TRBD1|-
CASREPGQVYEQYF
TGTGCCAGCAGAGAACCGGGACAGGTTTACGAGCAGTACTTC
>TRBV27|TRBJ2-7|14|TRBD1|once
CASSFRDSPYEQYF
TGTGCCAGCAGTTTTCGGGACAGCCCCTACGAGCAGTACTTC
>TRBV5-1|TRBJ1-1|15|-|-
CASSLAAGRYTEAFF
TGCGCCAGCAGCTTGGCCGCGGGACGGTACACTGAAGCTTTCTTT
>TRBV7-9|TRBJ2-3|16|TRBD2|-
CSSRPYLAGVADTQYF
TGTTCCAGCAGACCCTACCTAGCGGGAGTAGCAGATACGCAGTATTTT
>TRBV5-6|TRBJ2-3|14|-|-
CASSLVGESDTQYF
TGTGCCAGCAGCTTGGTAGGAGAGTCAGATACGCAGTATTTT
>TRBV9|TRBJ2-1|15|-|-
CASSVKEGLNNEQFF
TGTGCCAGCAGCGTAAAGGAGGGACTCAACAATGAGCAGTTCTTC
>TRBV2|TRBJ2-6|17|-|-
CASRTGEGVSGANVLTF
TGTGCCAGCAGGACAGGCGAGGGCGTCTCTGGGGCCAACGTCCTGACTTTC
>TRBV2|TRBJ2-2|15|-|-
CASIPGGRNTGELFF
TGTGCCAGCATACCCGGCGGTCGGAACACCGGGGAGCTGTTTTTT
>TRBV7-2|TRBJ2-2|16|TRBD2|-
CASSLTSGRNTGELFF
TGTGCCAGCAGCTTAACTAGCGGGAGGAACACCGGGGAGCTGTTTTTT
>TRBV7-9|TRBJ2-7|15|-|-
CASRGGRGNPYEQYF
TGTGCCAGCAGGGGGGGTCGCGGGAACCCCTACGAGCAGTACTTC
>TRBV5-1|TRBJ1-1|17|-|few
CASSLAVGGAMNTEAFF
TGCGCCAGCAGCTTGGCCGTAGGGGGGGCCATGAACACTGAAGCTTTCTTT
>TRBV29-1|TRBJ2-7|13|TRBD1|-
CSGTTGGFDEQYF
TGCAGCGGGACGACAGGGGGCTTCGACGAGCAGTACTTC
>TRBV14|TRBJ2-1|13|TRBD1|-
CASSPTGVNEQFF
TGTGCCAGCAGCCCGACAGGGGTCAATGAGCAGTTCTTC
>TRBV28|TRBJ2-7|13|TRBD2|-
CASSTLAIYEQYF
TGTGCCAGCAGCACACTAGCGATCTACGAGCAGTACTTC
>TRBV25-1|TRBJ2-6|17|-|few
CASSESAGRSGANVLTF
TGTGCCAGCAGTGAGTCGGCAGGCCGCTCTGGGGCCAACGTCCTGACTTTC
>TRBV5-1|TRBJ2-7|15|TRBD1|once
CASSMDRPPSYEQYF
TGCGCCAGCAGCATGGACAGGCCTCCTTCCTACGAGCAGTACTTC
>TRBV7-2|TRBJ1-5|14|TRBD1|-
CASSYGQGFLPQHF
TGTGCCAGCAGTTACGGACAGGGGTTTTTGCCCCAGCATTTT
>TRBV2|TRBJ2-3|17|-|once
CASSEGLSAGIPDTQYF
TGTGCCAGCAGTGAAGGCCTATCCGCGGGAATCCCAGATACGCAGTATTTT
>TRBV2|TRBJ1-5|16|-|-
CASSDGLWSGGQPQHF
TGTGCCAGCAGTGATGGTTTGTGGAGTGGAGGACAGCCCCAGCATTTT
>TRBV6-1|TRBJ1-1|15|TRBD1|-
CASSPIGQGDTEAFF
TGTGCCAGCAGCCCTATAGGACAGGGCGACACTGAAGCTTTCTTT
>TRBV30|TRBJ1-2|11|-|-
CASSRGHGYTF
TGTGCCAGCAGCCGGGGTCACGGCTACACCTTC
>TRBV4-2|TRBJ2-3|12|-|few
CASSQQVDTQYF
TGTGCCAGCAGCCAACAGGTAGATACGCAGTATTTT
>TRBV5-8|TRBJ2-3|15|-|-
CASSLIAVGLGTQYF
TGTGCCAGCAGCCTCATAGCGGTTGGGCTCGGCACGCAGTATTTT
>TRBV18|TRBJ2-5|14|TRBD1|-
CASSPPGQEETQYF
TGTGCCAGCTCACCACCCGGACAGGAAGAGACCCAGTACTTC
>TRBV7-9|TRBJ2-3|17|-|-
CASSWIPAGTPHDTQYF
TGTGCCAGCAGCTGGATCCCGGCGGGAACTCCCCACGATACGCAGTATTTT
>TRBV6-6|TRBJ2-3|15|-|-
CASSYSRQRADTQYF
TGTGCCAGCAGTTACTCGAGGCAGCGGGCAGATACGCAGTATTTT
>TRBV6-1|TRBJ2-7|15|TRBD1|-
CASSNRTGGSYEQYF
TGTGCCAGCAGTAATCGGACAGGGGGTTCCTACGAGCAGTACTTC
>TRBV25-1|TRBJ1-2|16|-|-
CASSEYGVGGGYGYTF
TGTGCCAGCAGTGAATATGGGGTGGGGGGGGGATATGGCTACACCTTC
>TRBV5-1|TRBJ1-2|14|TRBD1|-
CASSWTGINYGYTF
TGCGCCAGCAGCTGGACAGGAATTAACTATGGCTACACCTTC
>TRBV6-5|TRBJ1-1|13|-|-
CASSPQGLSEAFF
TGTGCCAGCAGTCCACAGGGTTTATCTGAAGCTTTCTTT
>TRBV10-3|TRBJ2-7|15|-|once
CAISEPSRDIYEQYF
TGTGCCATCAGTGAGCCAAGCCGGGACATCTACGAGCAGTACTTC
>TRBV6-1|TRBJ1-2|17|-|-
CASSEWGRGPANYGYTF
TGTGCCAGCAGTGAATGGGGCAGGGGCCCCGCTAACTATGGCTACACCTTC
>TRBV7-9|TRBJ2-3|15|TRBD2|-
CASSLRREYADTQYF
TGTGCCAGCAGCTTACGGCGGGAGTACGCAGATACGCAGTATTTT
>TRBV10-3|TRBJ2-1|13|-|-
CAISERQDNEQFF
TGTGCCATCAGTGAGCGGCAGGACAATGAGCAGTTCTTC
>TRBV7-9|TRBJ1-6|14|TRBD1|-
CASSKTGGNSPLHF
TGTGCCAGCAGTAAAACAGGGGGGAATTCACCCCTCCACTTT
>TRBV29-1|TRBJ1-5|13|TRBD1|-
CSVRGRVNQPQHF
TGCAGCGTCAGGGGGCGCGTAAATCAGCCCCAGCATTTT
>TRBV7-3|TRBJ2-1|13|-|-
CASSESAGSEQFF
TGTGCCAGCAGTGAGTCTGCGGGGTCTGAGCAGTTCTTC
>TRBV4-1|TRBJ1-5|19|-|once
CASSPGEGPRGSGNQPQHF
TGCGCCAGCAGCCCGGGAGAGGGTCCAAGGGGCAGTGGCAATCAGCCCCAGCATTTT
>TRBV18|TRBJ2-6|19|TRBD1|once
CASSPFTDRSPSGANVLTF
TGTGCCAGCTCACCTTTCACGGACAGGTCACCATCTGGGGCCAACGTCCTGACTTTC
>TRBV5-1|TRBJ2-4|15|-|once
CASSIGSLAKNIQYF
TGCGCCAGCAGCATAGGGAGCCTAGCCAAAAACATTCAGTACTTC
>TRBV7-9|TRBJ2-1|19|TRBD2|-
CASTKAGTSGTFTYNEQFF
TGTGCCAGCACCAAAGCCGGGACTAGCGGTACCTTTACCTACAATGAGCAGTTCTTC
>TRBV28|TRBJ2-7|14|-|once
CASSKLTVSYEQYF
TGTGCCAGCAGCAAACTGACAGTGTCCTACGAGCAGTACTTC
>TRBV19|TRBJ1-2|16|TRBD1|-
CASSLPAGQWGEGYTF
TGTGCCAGTAGTCTCCCGGCGGGACAGTGGGGTGAAGGCTACACCTTC
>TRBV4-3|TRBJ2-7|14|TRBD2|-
CASSRTSEYYEQYF
TGCGCCAGCAGCAGGACTAGCGAGTACTACGAGCAGTACTTC
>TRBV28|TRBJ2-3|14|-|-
CASSLTSVTDTQYF
TGTGCCAGCAGTTTAACGTCAGTCACAGATACGCAGTATTTT
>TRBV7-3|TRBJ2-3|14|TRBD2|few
CASSSVAGTDTQYF
TGTGCCAGCAGCTCCGTAGCGGGAACAGATACGCAGTATTTT
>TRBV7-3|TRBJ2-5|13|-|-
CASSLGVGETQYF
TGTGCCAGCAGCCTAGGGGTTGGAGAGACCCAGTACTTC
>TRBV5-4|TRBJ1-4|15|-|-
CASSLNSATNEKLFF
TGTGCCAGCAGCTTGAACTCTGCGACTAATGAAAAACTGTTTTTT